The 9 T cell receptor beta chains presented below share a single source sample, sequenced in a study of spatial heterogeneity in lung cancer. TCRdb fed the 5' RACE reads into MiXCR, producing one record per CDR3 protein. The sample yields 40,000 to 55,000 distinct CDR3 sequences, around 6.8% seen once. Time point of the sample: sample taken at primary tumor resection. The sequences come from PBMCs, collected at surgery. The receptors were sampled from a female donor with early-stage non-small cell lung cancer.

The sample holds many counts of this clonotype. The rearrangement links TRBV10-1 to TRBJ2-3; D not resolved. This CDR3 has 14 residues. V was shortened by 3 bases and J by 6 bases, with 13 bases between the two germline ends. Looked up from germline, CDR1 is WNHNN and CDR2 is SYGVQD (reference sequence). Written as DNA, the CDR3 is TGCGCCAGCAGTGACTTGCCCCTCGGCGATACGCAGTATTTT. This codes for CASSDLPLGDTQYF.

This chain uses TRBV7-2 with TRBJ1-1; D uncertain. V was cut by 3 bases and J by 6 bases, with 14 bases left in between. In germline, CDR1 is SGHTA, CDR2 FQGNSA. The CDR3 totals 14 residues. Written as DNA, the CDR3 is TGTGCCAGCAGCTTTCTGGGCAGTACGGCTGAAGCTTTCTTT. As protein: CASSFLGSTAEAFF.

The chain has TRBV20-1 and TRBJ1-1, with a weak D call TRBD1 (5 bases). The CDR3 is 13 residues long. Germline assignment: CDR1 DFQATT and CDR2 SNEGSKA (reference sequence). V was pared by 7 bases and J by 4 bases, with 16 bases between. This CDR3 is CSEFEVGGTEAFF. The CDR3 DNA reads as TGCAGTGAGTTCGAGGTGGGGGGCACTGAAGCTTTCTTT.

Many counts were recorded for this clonotype. This chain joins TRBV18 and TRBJ1-1, with D unresolved. The CDR3 contains 15 residues. Deletions cut 0 bases from V and 11 bases from J, with 19 bases between. The germline V gene encodes CDR1 KGHSH and CDR2 LQKENI. CDR3 residues: CASSPPATTPRKAFF. Here the CDR3 DNA reads TGTGCCAGCTCACCACCGGCGACAACCCCTAGGAAGGCTTTCTTT.

At least ten counts were recorded for this clonotype. V gene TRBV18 combines with J gene TRBJ2-4, with D maybe TRBD2 (5 bases). This CDR3 contains 14 residues. CDR1 is KGHSH, CDR2 LQKENI, per germline. The V end lost 4 bases, the J end lost 4 bases, and 11 bases lay between the germline ends. This chain's CDR3 is CASSRAEGKNIQYF. DNA for the CDR3: TGTGCCAGCTCACGAGCCGAGGGTAAAAACATTCAGTACTTC.

The chain uses TRBV7-2 and TRBJ2-5, with TRBD1 identical over 9 bases. With 1 base clipped from V and 4 bases from J, the junction kept 7 bases outside the gene matches. The CDR3 runs to 16 residues. CDR1 is SGHTA and CDR2 is FQGNSA in the germline V gene. CDR3 region: CASSLVRAGQGETQYF. DNA of the CDR3: TGTGCCAGCAGCTTAGTCCGTGCGGGACAGGGAGAGACCCAGTACTTC. Using reference TRBV7-2 and TRBJ2-5 for the parts outside the CDR3, the full variable domain is GAGVSQSPSNKVTEKGKDVELRCDPISGHTALYWYRQSLGQGLEFLIYFQGNSAPDKSGLPSDRFSAERTGGSVSTLTIQRTQQEDSAVYLCASSLVRAGQGETQYFGPGTRLLVL.

The rearrangement joins TRBV7-2 to TRBJ2-5; 8 bases map to TRBD1. CDR1 is SGHTA, CDR2 FQGNSA, per germline. The CDR3 contains 12 residues. The V segment lost 10 bases and the J segment 3 bases; nucleotides outside the gene matches: 4. The DNA of the CDR3 is TGTGCCACGGACAGGGCTGAAGAGACCCAGTACTTC. Translating gives CATDRAEETQYF.

This clonotype is large within its sample. The chain joins TRBV7-8 to TRBJ1-1; D not certain. The V and J ends lost 3 bases and 1 base respectively, with 15 bases between them. CDR1 is SGHVS, CDR2 FQNEAQ, per germline. This CDR3 contains 16 residues. CDR3 DNA sequence: TGTGCCAGCAGCTTTACTACACGTAATGAGAACACTGAAGCTTTCTTT. This encodes CASSFTTRNENTEAFF. Full variable domain (rest looked up from reference TRBV7-8 and TRBJ1-1): GAGVSQSPRYKVAKRGQDVALRCDPISGHVSLFWYQQALGQGPEFLTYFQNEAQLDKSGLPSDRFFAERPEGSVSTLKIQRTQQEDSAVYLCASSFTTRNENTEAFFGQGTRLTVV.

This clonotype occurred many times. The chain links TRBV7-9 to TRBJ2-7; D not resolved. CDR3 length: 13 amino acids. Trimming removed 1 base at V and 6 bases at J, with 10 bases between. Germline values: CDR1 SEHNR, CDR2 FQNEAQ (reference sequence). This CDR3 is CASSLGPTGEQYF. CDR3 DNA: TGTGCCAGCAGCTTAGGACCAACTGGCGAGCAGTACTTC. The complete variable domain, with remaining parts taken from reference TRBV7-9 and TRBJ2-7, reads DTGVSQNPRHKITKRGQNVTFRCDPISEHNRLYWYRQTLGQGPEFLTYFQNEAQLEKSRLLSDRFSAERPKGSFSTLEIQRTEQGDSAMYLCASSLGPTGEQYFGPGTRLTVT.